One and the same sample provided the 14 T cell receptor beta chains below, sequenced in a study of identical twins. TCRdb reprocessed the 5' RACE reads via MiXCR and lists one record per CDR3 protein. The repertoire includes about 690,000 distinct CDR3 sequences, approximately 6% of them detected once, and 1.5% to 2% sits in the top ten. The specimen sequenced was naive T cells sorted from blood. These receptors all come from a young man in good health.

This clonotype has just a few counts. V gene TRBV4-2 combines with J gene TRBJ1-5, with D tentatively TRBD1 (6 bases). Trimming stripped 0 bases from V and 3 bases from J, with 9 bases between. Germline V lookup: CDR1 LGHNA, CDR2 YNFKEQ. The CDR3 spans 15 residues. CDR3 sequence: CASSQERQVNQPQHF. CDR3 coding DNA: TGTGCCAGCAGCCAAGAACGACAGGTCAATCAGCCCCAGCATTTT.

The chain employs TRBV20-1 and TRBJ1-6; a weak D match, TRBD1 (5 bases). CDR1 and CDR2 (germline): DFQATT, SNEGSKA (reference sequence). The length of the CDR3 is 14 residues. The ends were cut back, 2 bases at V and 7 bases at J, with 12 bases in the middle. In DNA form, the CDR3 reads TGCAGTGCTAGAAGTCAGGGTGAGAATTCACCCCTCCACTTT. Amino acids: CSARSQGENSPLHF.

The chain uses TRBV7-2 and TRBJ2-7, with 9 bases that match TRBD1. With V trimmed by 1 base and J by 0 bases, 25 bases remained unmatched. The V gene's germline CDR1 is SGHTA and CDR2 FQGNSA. The CDR3 covers 23 residues. DNA for the CDR3: TGTGCCAGCAGCTTAGGCCGCACAGGGGGCGGGATCCCTGACCACCAAAGCTCCTACGAGCAGTACTTC. It encodes CASSLGRTGGGIPDHQSSYEQYF.

This clonotype was counted at least ten times. J is TRBJ2-1 and V is TRBV12-3 or TRBV12-4, with D tentatively TRBD2 (5 bases). V was cut by 6 bases and J by 2 bases, with 20 bases left in between. The CDR3 consists of 17 residues. CDR3 nucleotide sequence: TGTGCCAGCAGCAACCAACCGCCGGGGATTACCTACAATGAGCAGTTCTTC. This encodes CASSNQPPGITYNEQFF.

This clonotype has at least ten counts. CDR3: CASSTRVGMMNTGELFF. DNA of the CDR3: TGTGCCAGCAGCACCAGGGTGGGGATGATGAACACCGGGGAGCTGTTTTTT. V is TRBV7-8 and J is TRBJ2-2, with D possibly matching TRBD1 (5 bases). Trimming pared 5 bases from V and 1 base from J, leaving 17 bases between. This CDR3 contains 17 residues. Germline values: CDR1 SGHVS, CDR2 FQNEAQ.

In its sample, this clonotype was seen many times. The chain is built from TRBV20-1 and TRBJ2-3, with 7 nucleotides matching TRBD2. Germline-derived CDR1 and CDR2 are DFQATT and SNEGSKA (reference sequence). The CDR3 runs 15 residues. Trimming at V came to 4 bases and at J to 3 bases, leaving 10 bases not matched to a gene. The CDR3 region is CSATLAAKVTDTQYF. The CDR3 DNA follows: TGCAGTGCTACGCTAGCGGCAAAGGTAACAGATACGCAGTATTTT.

This clonotype was recorded many times. The rearrangement uses TRBV29-1 and TRBJ2-1; D is ambiguous. The CDR3 runs 11 residues. Per germline, CDR1 SQVTM and CDR2 ANQGSEA. V was pared by 6 bases and J by 3 bases, with 6 bases between. CDR3 loop: CSVFRYNEQFF. For the CDR3, the DNA is TGCAGCGTATTTCGCTACAATGAGCAGTTCTTC.

V gene TRBV4-1 combines with J gene TRBJ2-5, with TRBD2 matching 10 bases. This CDR3 is 14 amino acids long. Germline lookup yields CDR1 MGHRA and CDR2 YSYEKL. Unmatched junction bases numbered 4, after V lost 4 bases and J lost 5 bases. The CDR3 here is CASSPGLAMETQYF. The CDR3 DNA follows: TGCGCCAGCAGCCCGGGACTAGCGATGGAGACCCAGTACTTC.

This clonotype appeared many times. The rearrangement uses TRBV7-9 and TRBJ1-5; D is possibly TRBD1 (5 bases). V was shortened by 3 bases and J by 3 bases, with 9 bases between the two germline ends. The germline gives CDR1 SEHNR, CDR2 FQNEAQ (reference sequence). This CDR3 comprises 14 residues. CDR3 protein: CASSFDSFNQPQHF. As DNA, the CDR3 is TGTGCCAGCAGCTTCGACAGCTTCAATCAGCCCCAGCATTTT.

This clonotype was seen many times. This chain connects TRBV5-6 to TRBJ1-5; D may be TRBD1 (6 bases). The V gene's germline CDR1 is SGHDT and CDR2 YYEEEE. CDR3 length equals 16 residues. Trimming left V 4 bases short and J 2 bases short, with 16 bases between. The CDR3: CASSQTGLGGNQPQHF. The CDR3 nucleotides read TGTGCCAGCAGCCAGACAGGACTCGGGGGCAATCAGCCCCAGCATTTT.

In its sample, this clonotype was seen a few times. V is TRBV7-6 and J is TRBJ2-7, with a possible D match to TRBD1 (6 bases). V shed 5 bases and J shed 0 bases, with 11 bases lying between them. Looked up from germline, CDR1 is SGHVS and CDR2 is FNYEAQ. The CDR3 has 14 residues. CDR3 protein: CASSGQLSSYEQYF. The CDR3 DNA is TGTGCCAGCAGCGGACAGTTGAGCTCCTACGAGCAGTACTTC. Together with reference TRBV7-6 and TRBJ2-7, the CDR3 gives the full variable domain: GAGVSQSPRYKVTKRGQDVALRCDPISGHVSLYWYRQALGQGPEFLTYFNYEAQQDKSGLPNDRFSAERPEGSISTLTIQRTEQRDSAMYRCASSGQLSSYEQYFGPGTRLTVT.

This clonotype has only a few counts. The chain uses TRBV20-1 and TRBJ1-1, with D possibly being TRBD1 (5 bases). The CDR3 loop spans 10 amino acids. Germline V CDR1 and CDR2: DFQATT, SNEGSKA (reference sequence). The V end lost 6 bases, the J end lost 6 bases, and 8 bases lay between the germline ends. DNA for the CDR3: TGCAGTGCACGGGGGGCTGAAGCTTTCTTT. The encoded protein is CSARGAEAFF.

The chain joins TRBV7-9 to TRBJ2-1; 12 nucleotides agree with TRBD2. CDR3 length: 17 residues. CDR1 is SEHNR and CDR2 is FQNEAQ in the germline V gene (reference sequence). J lost 6 bases, V lost 4 bases, and 10 bases had no gene match. CDR3 DNA: TGTGCCAGCAGCTCCTCCCGGACTAGCGGGAACTTCAATGAGCAGTTCTTC. Its translation: CASSSSRTSGNFNEQFF.

This sequence joins TRBV7-6 and TRBJ2-7; 8 bases map to TRBD1. J was trimmed by 3 bases and V by 0 bases; bases with no gene match: 13. This CDR3 comprises 18 residues. Germline V gene lookup returns CDR1 SGHVS and CDR2 FNYEAQ. CDR3 nucleotides: TGTGCCAGCAGCTTAGCCGCGACAGGGGACTCTGTGGTCTACGAGCAGTACTTC. Amino acids: CASSLAATGDSVVYEQYF.